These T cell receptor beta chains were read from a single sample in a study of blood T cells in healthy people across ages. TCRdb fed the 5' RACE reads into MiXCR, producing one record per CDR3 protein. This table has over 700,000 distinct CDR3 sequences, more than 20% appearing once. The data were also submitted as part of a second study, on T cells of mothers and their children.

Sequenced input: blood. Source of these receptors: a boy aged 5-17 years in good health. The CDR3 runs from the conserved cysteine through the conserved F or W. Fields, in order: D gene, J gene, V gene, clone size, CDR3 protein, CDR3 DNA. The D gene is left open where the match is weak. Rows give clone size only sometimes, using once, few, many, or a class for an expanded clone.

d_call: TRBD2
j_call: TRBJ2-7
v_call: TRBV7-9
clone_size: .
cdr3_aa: CASSPPLAGAYEQYF
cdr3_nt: TGTGCCAGCAGCCCCCCTCTAGCGGGAGCCTACGAGCAGTACTTC

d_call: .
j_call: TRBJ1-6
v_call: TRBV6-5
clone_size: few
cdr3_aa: CASSYDFSSYNSPLHF
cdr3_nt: TGTGCCAGCAGTTACGATTTTAGCTCCTATAATTCACCCCTCCACTTT

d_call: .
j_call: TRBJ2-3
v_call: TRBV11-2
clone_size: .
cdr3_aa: CASSRPGGDTQYF
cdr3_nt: TGTGCCAGCAGCAGACCCGGCGGGGATACGCAGTATTTT

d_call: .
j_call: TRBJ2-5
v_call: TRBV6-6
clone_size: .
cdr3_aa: CASSYSIRETQYF
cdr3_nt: TGTGCCAGCAGTTACTCGATTCGGGAGACCCAGTACTTC

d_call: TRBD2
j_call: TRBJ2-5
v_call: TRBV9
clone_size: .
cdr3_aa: CASSVLAGGLLLGETQYF
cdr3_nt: TGTGCCAGCAGCGTGTTAGCGGGAGGGTTGCTGTTGGGAGAGACCCAGTACTTC

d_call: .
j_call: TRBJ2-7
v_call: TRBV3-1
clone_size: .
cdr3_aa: CASSQDGFRGEQYF
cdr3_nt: TGTGCCAGCAGCCAAGATGGATTTCGGGGGGAGCAGTACTTC

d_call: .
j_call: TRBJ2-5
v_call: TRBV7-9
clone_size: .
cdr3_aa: CANSSIGPPETQYF
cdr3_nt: TGTGCCAACAGCTCGATCGGGCCACCAGAGACCCAGTACTTC

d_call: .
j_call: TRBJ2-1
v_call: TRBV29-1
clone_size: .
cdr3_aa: CSVERRLGGGEQFF
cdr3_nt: TGCAGCGTTGAAAGGCGTTTGGGTGGGGGGGAGCAGTTCTTC

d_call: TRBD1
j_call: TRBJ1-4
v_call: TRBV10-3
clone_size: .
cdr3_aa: CAISDTGATNEKLFF
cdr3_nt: TGTGCCATCAGTGATACAGGGGCAACTAATGAAAAACTGTTTTTT

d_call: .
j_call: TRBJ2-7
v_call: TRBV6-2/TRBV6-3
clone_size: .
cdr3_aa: CASSLPAGDAYEQYF
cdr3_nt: TGTGCCAGCAGTCTACCCGCAGGGGATGCCTACGAGCAGTACTTC

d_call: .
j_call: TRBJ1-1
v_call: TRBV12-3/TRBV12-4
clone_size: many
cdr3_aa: CASSRTLNTEAFF
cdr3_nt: TGTGCCAGCAGTAGGACTTTGAACACTGAAGCTTTCTTT

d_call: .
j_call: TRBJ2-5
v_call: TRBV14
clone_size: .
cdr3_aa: CASSQNLGSQETQYF
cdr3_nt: TGTGCCAGCAGCCAAAATCTTGGCAGTCAAGAGACCCAGTACTTC

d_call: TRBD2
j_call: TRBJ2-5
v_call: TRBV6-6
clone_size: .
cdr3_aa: CASSPVASGPQETQYF
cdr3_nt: TGTGCCAGCAGCCCCGTAGCTAGCGGGCCCCAAGAGACCCAGTACTTC

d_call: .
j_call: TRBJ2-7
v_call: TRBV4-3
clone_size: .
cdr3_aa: CASSQDPRGAYEQYF
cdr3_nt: TGCGCCAGCAGCCAAGATCCCCGGGGGGCTTACGAGCAGTACTTC

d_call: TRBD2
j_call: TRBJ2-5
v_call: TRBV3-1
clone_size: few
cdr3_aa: CASSQPTSGPQETQYF
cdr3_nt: TGTGCCAGCAGCCAACCCACTAGCGGACCGCAAGAGACCCAGTACTTC